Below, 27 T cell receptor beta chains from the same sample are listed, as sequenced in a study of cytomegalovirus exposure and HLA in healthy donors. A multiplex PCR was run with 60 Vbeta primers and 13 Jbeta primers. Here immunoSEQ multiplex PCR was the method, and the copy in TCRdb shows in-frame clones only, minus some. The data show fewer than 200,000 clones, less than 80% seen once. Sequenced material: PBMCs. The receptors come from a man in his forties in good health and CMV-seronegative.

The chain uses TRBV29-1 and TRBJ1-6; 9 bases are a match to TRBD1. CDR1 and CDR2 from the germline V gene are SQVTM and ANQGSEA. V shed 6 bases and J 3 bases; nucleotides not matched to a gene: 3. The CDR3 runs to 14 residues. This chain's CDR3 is CSVRDRDYNSPLHF. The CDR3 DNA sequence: TGCAGCGTGAGGGACAGGGACTATAATTCACCCCTCCACTTT.

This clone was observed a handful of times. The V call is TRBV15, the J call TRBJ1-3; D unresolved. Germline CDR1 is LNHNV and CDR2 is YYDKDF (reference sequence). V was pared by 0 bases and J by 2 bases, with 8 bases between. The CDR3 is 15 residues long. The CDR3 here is CATSREAPPGNTIYF. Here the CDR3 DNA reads TGTGCCACCAGCAGAGAAGCTCCCCCTGGAAACACCATATATTTT.

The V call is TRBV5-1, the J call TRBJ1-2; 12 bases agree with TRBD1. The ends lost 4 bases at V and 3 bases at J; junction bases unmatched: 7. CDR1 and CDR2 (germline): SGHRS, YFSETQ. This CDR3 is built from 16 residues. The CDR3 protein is CASSTGTGGRDYGYTF. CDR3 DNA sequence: TGCGCCAGCAGCACCGGGACAGGGGGCCGAGACTATGGCTACACCTTC.

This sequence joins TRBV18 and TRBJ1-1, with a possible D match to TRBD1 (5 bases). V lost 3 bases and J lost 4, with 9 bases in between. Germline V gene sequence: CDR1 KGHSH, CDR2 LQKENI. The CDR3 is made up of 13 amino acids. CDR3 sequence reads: CASSPAGGTEAFF. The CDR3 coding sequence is TGTGCCAGCTCACCCGCCGGGGGCACTGAAGCTTTCTTT. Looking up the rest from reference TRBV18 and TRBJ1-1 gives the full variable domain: NAGVMQNPRHLVRRRGQEARLRCSPMKGHSHVYWYRQLPEEGLKFMVYLQKENIIDESGMPKERFSAEFPKEGPSILRIQQVVRGDSAAYFCASSPAGGTEAFFGQGTRLTVV.

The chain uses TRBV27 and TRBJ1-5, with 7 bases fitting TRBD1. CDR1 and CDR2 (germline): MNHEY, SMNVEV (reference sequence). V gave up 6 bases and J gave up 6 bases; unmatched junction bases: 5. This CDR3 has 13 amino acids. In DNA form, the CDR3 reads TGTGCCAGCAGCTTCGACAGGGTTCAGCCCCAGCATTTT. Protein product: CASSFDRVQPQHF.

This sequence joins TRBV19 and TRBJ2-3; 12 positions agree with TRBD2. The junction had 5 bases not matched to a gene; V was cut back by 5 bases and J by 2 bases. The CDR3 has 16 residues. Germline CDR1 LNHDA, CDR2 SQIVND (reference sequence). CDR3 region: CASSPRLAGVTDTQYF. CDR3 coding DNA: TGTGCCAGTAGTCCCCGACTAGCGGGAGTCACAGATACGCAGTATTTT.

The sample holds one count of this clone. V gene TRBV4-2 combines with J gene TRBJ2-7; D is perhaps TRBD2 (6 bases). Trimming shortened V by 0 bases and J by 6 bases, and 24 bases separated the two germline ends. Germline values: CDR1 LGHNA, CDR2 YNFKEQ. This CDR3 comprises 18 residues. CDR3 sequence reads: CASSQDLFSGAVSPEQYF. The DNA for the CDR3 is TGTGCCAGCAGCCAAGATCTTTTTAGCGGAGCTGTGTCGCCCGAGCAGTACTTC.

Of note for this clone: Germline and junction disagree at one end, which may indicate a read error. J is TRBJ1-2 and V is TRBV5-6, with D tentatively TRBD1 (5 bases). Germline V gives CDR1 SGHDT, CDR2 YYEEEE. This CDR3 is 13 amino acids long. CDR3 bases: TGTGCCAGCAGCTTGGCCGGTCAGGGAACGCGCCACTTC. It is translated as CASSLAGQGTRHF.

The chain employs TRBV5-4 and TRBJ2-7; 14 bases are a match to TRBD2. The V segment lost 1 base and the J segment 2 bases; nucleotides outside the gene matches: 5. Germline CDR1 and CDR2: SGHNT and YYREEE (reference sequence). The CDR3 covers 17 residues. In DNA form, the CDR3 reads TGTGCCAGCAGCTTGAGACTAGCGGGAGGGTCCACCTACGAGCAGTACTTC. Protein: CASSLRLAGGSTYEQYF.

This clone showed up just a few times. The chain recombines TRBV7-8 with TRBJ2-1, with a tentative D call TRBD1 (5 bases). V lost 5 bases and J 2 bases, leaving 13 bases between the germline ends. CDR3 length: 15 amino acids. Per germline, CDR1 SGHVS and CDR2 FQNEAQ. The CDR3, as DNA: TGTGCCAGCAGCCCGGACATACGGCCCTACAATGAGCAGTTCTTC. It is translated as CASSPDIRPYNEQFF.

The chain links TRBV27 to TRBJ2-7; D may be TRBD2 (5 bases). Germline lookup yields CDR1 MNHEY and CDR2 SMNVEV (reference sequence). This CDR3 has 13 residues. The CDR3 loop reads CASRGPRLRNFSV. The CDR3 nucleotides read TGTGCCAGCCGCGGGCCACGGCTAAGGAATTTTAGTGTC.

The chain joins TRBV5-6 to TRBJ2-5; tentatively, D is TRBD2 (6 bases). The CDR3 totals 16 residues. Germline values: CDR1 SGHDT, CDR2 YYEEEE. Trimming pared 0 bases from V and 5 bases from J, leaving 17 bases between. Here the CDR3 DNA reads TGTGCCAGCAGCTTGGGGCGGGGTCTTCTATCGGAGACCCAGTACTTC. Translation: CASSLGRGLLSETQYF.

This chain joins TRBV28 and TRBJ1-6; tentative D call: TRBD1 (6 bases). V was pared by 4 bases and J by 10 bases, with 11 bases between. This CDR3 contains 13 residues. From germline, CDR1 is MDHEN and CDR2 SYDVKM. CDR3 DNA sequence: TGTGCCAGCAGTTGGGCAGGGGACTCACCCCTCCACTTT. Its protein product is CASSWAGDSPLHF.

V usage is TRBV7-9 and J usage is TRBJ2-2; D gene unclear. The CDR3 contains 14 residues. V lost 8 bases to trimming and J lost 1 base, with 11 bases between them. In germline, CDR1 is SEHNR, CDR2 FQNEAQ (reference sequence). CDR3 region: CASPRRGNTGELFF. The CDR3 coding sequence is TGTGCCAGCCCCCGGAGAGGGAACACCGGGGAGCTGTTTTTT.

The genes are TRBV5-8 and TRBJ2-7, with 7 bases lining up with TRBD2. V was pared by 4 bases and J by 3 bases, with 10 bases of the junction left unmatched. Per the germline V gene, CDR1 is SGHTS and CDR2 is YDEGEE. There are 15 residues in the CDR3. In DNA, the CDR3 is TGTGCCAGCAGCCACGACCGGACTAGATTCTACGAGCAGTACTTC. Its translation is CASSHDRTRFYEQYF. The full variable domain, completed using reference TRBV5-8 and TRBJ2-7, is EAGVTQSPTHLIKTRGQQATLRCSPISGHTSVYWYQQALGLGLQFLLWYDEGEERNRGNFPPRFSGRQFPNYSSELNVNALELEDSALYLCASSHDRTRFYEQYFGPGTRLTVT.

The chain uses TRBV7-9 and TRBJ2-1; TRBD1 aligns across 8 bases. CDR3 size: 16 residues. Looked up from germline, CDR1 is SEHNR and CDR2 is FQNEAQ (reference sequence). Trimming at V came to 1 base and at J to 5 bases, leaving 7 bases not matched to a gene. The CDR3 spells CASSLDDRGFNNEQFF. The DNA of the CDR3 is TGTGCCAGCAGCTTAGATGACAGGGGATTTAACAATGAGCAGTTCTTC.

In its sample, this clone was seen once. CDR3 in amino acids: CASLREDNYGYTF. As DNA, the CDR3 is TGTGCCAGCCTAAGGGAGGATAACTATGGCTACACCTTC. The chain uses TRBV6-5 and TRBJ1-2; no firm D call. V was pared by 8 bases and J by 1 base, with 11 bases between. CDR1 is MNHEY and CDR2 is SVGAGI in the germline V gene. There are 13 residues in the CDR3.

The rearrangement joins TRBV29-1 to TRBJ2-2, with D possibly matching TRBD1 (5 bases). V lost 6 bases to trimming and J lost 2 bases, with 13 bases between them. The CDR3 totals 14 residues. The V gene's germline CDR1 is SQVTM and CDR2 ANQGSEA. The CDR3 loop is CSVRGNRNTGELFF. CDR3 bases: TGCAGCGTAAGGGGAAACCGTAACACCGGGGAGCTGTTTTTT.

The CDR3 reads CASSALAGDTDTQYF. The CDR3 region has the DNA TGTGCCAGCAGCGCCCTAGCGGGAGACACAGATACGCAGTATTTT. The chain links TRBV28 to TRBJ2-3; the match to TRBD2 covers 10 bases. Looked up from germline, CDR1 is MDHEN and CDR2 is SYDVKM. The junction had 5 bases not matched to a gene; V was cut back by 6 bases and J by 2 bases. There are 15 residues in the CDR3.

In nucleotides, the CDR3 is TGTGCCAGCAGTGTAGGGGACTACAATGAGCAGTTCTTC. This translates into CASSVGDYNEQFF. The chain carries TRBV25-1 and TRBJ2-1, with TRBD1 as a possible D gene (5 bases). CDR1 MGHDK and CDR2 SYGVNS come from the germline V gene. The V and J ends lost 4 bases and 3 bases respectively, with 7 bases between them. CDR3 length: 13 amino acids.

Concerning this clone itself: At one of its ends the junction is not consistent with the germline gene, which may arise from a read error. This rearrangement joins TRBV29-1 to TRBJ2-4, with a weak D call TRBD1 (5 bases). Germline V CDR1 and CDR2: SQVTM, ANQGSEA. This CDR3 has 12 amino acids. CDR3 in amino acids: CRDGATKNSQYF. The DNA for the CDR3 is TGCAGGGATGGGGCAACCAAAAACAGTCAGTACTTC. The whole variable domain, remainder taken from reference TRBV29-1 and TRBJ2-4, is SAVISQKPSRDICQRGTSLTIQCQVDSQVTMMFWYRQQPGQSLTLIATANQGSEATYESGFVIDKFPISRPNLTFSTLTVSNMSPEDSSIYLCRDGATKNSQYFGAGTRLSVL.

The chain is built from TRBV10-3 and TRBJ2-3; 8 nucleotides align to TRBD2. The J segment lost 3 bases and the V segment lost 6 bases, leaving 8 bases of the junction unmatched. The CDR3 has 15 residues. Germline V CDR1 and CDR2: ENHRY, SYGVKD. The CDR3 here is CAIRPGLGRTDTQYF. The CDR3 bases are TGTGCCATCAGACCGGGACTAGGACGGACAGATACGCAGTATTTT.

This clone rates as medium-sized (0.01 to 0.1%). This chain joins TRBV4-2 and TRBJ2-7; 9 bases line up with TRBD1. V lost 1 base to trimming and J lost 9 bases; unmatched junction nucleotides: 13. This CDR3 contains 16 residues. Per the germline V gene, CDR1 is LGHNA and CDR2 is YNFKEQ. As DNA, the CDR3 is TGTGCCAGCAGCCAAGTCCTCGGACAGGGGATCGGTGGGCAGTACTTC. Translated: CASSQVLGQGIGGQYF.

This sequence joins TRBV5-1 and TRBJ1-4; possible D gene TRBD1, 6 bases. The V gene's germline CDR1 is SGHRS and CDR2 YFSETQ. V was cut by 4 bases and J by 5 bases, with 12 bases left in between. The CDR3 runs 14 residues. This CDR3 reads CASSLGTRNEKLFF. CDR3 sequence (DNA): TGCGCCAGCAGCCTTGGGACACGGAATGAAAAACTGTTTTTT.

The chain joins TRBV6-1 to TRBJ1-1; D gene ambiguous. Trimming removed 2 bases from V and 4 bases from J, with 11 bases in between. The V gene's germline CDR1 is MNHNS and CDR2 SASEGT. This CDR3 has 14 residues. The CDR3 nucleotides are TGTGCCAGCAGTGAACTGGGAGTGGGCACTGAAGCTTTCTTT. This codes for CASSELGVGTEAFF.

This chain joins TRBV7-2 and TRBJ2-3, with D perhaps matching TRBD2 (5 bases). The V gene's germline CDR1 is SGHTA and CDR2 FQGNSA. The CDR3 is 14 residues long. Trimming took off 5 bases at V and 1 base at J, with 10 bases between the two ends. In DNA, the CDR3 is TGTGCCAGCAGCGTAGGTAGCGGCACAGATACGCAGTATTTT. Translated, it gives CASSVGSGTDTQYF.

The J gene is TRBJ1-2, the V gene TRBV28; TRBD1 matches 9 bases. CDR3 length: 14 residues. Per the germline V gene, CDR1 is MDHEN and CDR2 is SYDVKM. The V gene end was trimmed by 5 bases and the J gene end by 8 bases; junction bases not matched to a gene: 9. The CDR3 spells CASSPRQGGGGYTF. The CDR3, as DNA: TGTGCCAGCAGTCCCCGACAGGGGGGAGGCGGCTACACCTTC.